One sample yielded the 5 T cell receptor beta chains listed below, sequenced in a study of blood T cell repertoires in COVID-19. Using immunoSEQ multiplex PCR, the repertoire was profiled, and TCRdb retains in-frame clones only, with some absent. This sample has 100,000 or so clones; under 80% occur once, and the top ten carry around 19%. The material sequenced was peripheral blood. These receptors were obtained from a woman aged 70-85 years with acute or convalescent COVID-19.

J is TRBJ2-1 and V is TRBV7-9; 8 positions match TRBD2. V was clipped by 5 bases and J by 0 bases; unmatched bases: 3. The CDR3 is 15 amino acids. Germline-derived CDR1 and CDR2 are SEHNR and FQNEAQ (reference sequence). The CDR3 coding sequence is TGTGCCAGCAGCCGCGGGGGGACCTCCTACAATGAGCAGTTCTTC. As protein: CASSRGGTSYNEQFF.

The chain uses TRBV7-2 and TRBJ2-1, with 12 nucleotides matching TRBD1. Trimming at V came to 4 bases and at J to 8 bases, leaving 6 bases not matched to a gene. Germline V CDR1 and CDR2: SGHTA, FQGNSA. This CDR3 comprises 15 residues. CDR3 region: CASSSWDRGRDEQFF. CDR3 sequence (DNA): TGTGCCAGCAGCTCCTGGGACAGGGGGCGGGATGAGCAGTTCTTC.

V is TRBV5-8 and J is TRBJ2-2; D perhaps matches TRBD2 (7 bases). The V end lost 4 bases, the J end lost 0 bases, and 16 bases lay between the germline ends. The CDR3 has 17 amino acids. The germline V gene has CDR1 SGHTS and CDR2 YDEGEE. CDR3 sequence (DNA): TGTGCCAGCAGCCCGGAGTGGGGGGGCACGAACACCGGGGAGCTGTTTTTT. This sequence encodes CASSPEWGGTNTGELFF.

The gene calls are TRBV12-3 or TRBV12-4 and TRBJ1-2, with 7 bases lining up with TRBD1. The V and J ends lost 5 bases and 7 bases, in that order; junction bases with no gene match: 7. This CDR3 spans 13 amino acids. In DNA form, the CDR3 reads TGTGCCAGCAGTATATCAACAGGGGCTGGCTACACCTTC. Amino acid sequence: CASSISTGAGYTF.

The chain couples TRBV6-6 to TRBJ2-2; 7 nucleotides align to TRBD2. J was trimmed by 7 bases and V by 4 bases; bases with no gene match: 6. Germline CDR1 MNHNY, CDR2 SVGAGI (reference sequence). CDR3 length: 14 amino acids. Written as DNA, the CDR3 is TGTGCCAGCAGTTCCTCCGGGGGGAACGGGGAGCTGTTTTTT. Protein: CASSSSGGNGELFF.